The text below deals with one TCR beta chain. The antigen remains unidentified. In TCRdb, the 5' RACE reads were re-called with MiXCR into one record per CDR3 protein. The profile shows about 520,000 distinct CDR3 sequences, under 25% of them singletons. This sample stems from a study of identical twins. Whole-study findings and limits: Because invariant MAIT and iNKT cells could be present, zero-insertion analyses could be partly confounded. With abundant cord blood beta clonotypes, insertions were fewer; memory repertoires showed no such pattern.

Germline V lookup: CDR1 DFQATT, CDR2 SNEGSKA (reference sequence). The CDR3 runs 13 residues. Trimming cost V 5 bases and J 3 bases, with 13 bases left between them. These data were also filed under a second study, of T cells expressing NK-cell markers.

The sequence was obtained from a young woman in good health. V is TRBV20-1 and J is TRBJ2-5, with D maybe TRBD2 (6 bases). Source material: CD4+ T cells sorted from blood. This CDR3 reads CSASRDFEETQYF. As DNA, the CDR3 is TGCAGTGCTTCTAGGGACTTCGAAGAGACCCAGTACTTC.